Below are 25 T cell receptor beta chains sequenced from a single sample in a study of blood T cell repertoires in COVID-19. Generated by immunoSEQ multiplex PCR, the TCRdb table keeps only in-frame clones and is missing some. Among roughly 130,000 clones listed, roughly 82% were seen once. Sequencing input: peripheral blood. All receptors come from a man older than 75 with acute or convalescent COVID-19.

The V gene is TRBV5-8, the J gene TRBJ1-3; D is unresolved. Trimming pared 4 bases from V and 0 bases from J, leaving 14 bases between. The CDR3 sequence is 16 residues long. CDR1 and CDR2 from the germline V gene are SGHTS and YDEGEE. CDR3 in DNA: TGTGCCAGCAGCCTCCTAATATCCCACTCTGGAAACACCATATATTTT. It codes for CASSLLISHSGNTIYF.

The count of this clone is one. V usage is TRBV7-2 and J usage is TRBJ1-5; the match to TRBD1 covers 7 bases. The CDR3 length is 15 residues. Germline CDR1 is SGHTA and CDR2 is FQGNSA. With V trimmed by 5 bases and J by 0 bases, 4 bases remained unmatched. CDR3 residues: CASSPDRNSNQPQHF. The DNA of the CDR3 is TGTGCCAGCAGCCCGGACAGGAATAGCAATCAGCCCCAGCATTTT.

CDR3 residues: CASSNRDRPSYEQYF. The CDR3 nucleotides are TGTGCCAGTAGTAACCGGGACAGACCGAGCTACGAGCAGTACTTC. V and J are TRBV19 and TRBJ2-7, with 7 nucleotides matching TRBD1. The germline CDR1 and CDR2 sequences are LNHDA and SQIVND (reference sequence). The CDR3 extends over 15 amino acids. V shed 4 bases, J shed 3 bases, and the junction held 9 bases outside the gene matches.

This clone appeared once. The gene calls are TRBV5-6 and TRBJ2-3, with D unclear. CDR3 length: 13 residues. CDR1 and CDR2 (germline): SGHDT, YYEEEE. V was pared by 4 bases and J by 1 base, with 7 bases between. Here the CDR3 reads CASSTRGTDTQYF. CDR3 nucleotide sequence: TGTGCCAGCAGCACGCGAGGCACAGATACGCAGTATTTT.

This clone was detected once. The genes are TRBV7-2 and TRBJ2-5, with TRBD2 as a possible D gene (6 bases). Germline V gives CDR1 SGHTA, CDR2 FQGNSA. CDR3 length equals 13 residues. V was trimmed by 5 bases and J by 5 bases, leaving 12 bases between them. This chain's CDR3 is CASSGGYGETQYF. CDR3 coding DNA: TGTGCCAGCAGCGGGGGGTATGGGGAGACCCAGTACTTC.

This rearrangement joins TRBV4-1 to TRBJ2-2; weak D call: TRBD1 (6 bases). The germline V gene has CDR1 MGHRA and CDR2 YSYEKL. The germline V and J ends were trimmed by 9 bases and 4 bases, with 18 bases remaining between them. This CDR3 is built from 15 residues. CDR3: CASSIFTGTTGELFF. The CDR3 coding sequence is TGCGCCAGTTCAATTTTTACAGGGACCACCGGGGAGCTGTTTTTT.

This chain connects TRBV3-1 (or the pseudogene TRBV3-2) to TRBJ2-7, with D possibly matching TRBD2 (6 bases). V was cut by 1 base and J by 3 bases, with 7 bases left in between. Germline V gives CDR1 LGHDT, CDR2 YNNKEL (reference sequence). The CDR3 is 13 amino acids. CDR3 sequence reads: CASSQGTIYEQYF. CDR3 coding DNA: TGTGCCAGCAGCCAAGGGACTATCTACGAGCAGTACTTC.

This chain links TRBV2 with TRBJ1-6; perhaps TRBD1 as D (5 bases). The CDR3 is 17 residues long. Germline assignment: CDR1 SNHLY and CDR2 FYNNEI. V lost 9 bases to trimming and J lost 7 bases, with 25 bases between them. CDR3 sequence (DNA): TGTGCCAGGAGGAGCCCCGACAGATCCTACCTCAATTCACCCCTCCACTTT. It encodes CARRSPDRSYLNSPLHF.

The gene calls are TRBV5-6 and TRBJ1-1; D is ambiguous. This CDR3 has 11 residues. Trimming shortened V by 5 bases and J by 3 bases, and 5 bases separated the two germline ends. The germline V gene encodes CDR1 SGHDT and CDR2 YYEEEE. The CDR3 bases are TGTGCCAGCAGTCTCGACACTGAAGCTTTCTTT. It is translated as CASSLDTEAFF.

This chain links TRBV10-1 with TRBJ2-7; no clear D. The CDR3 covers 15 residues. Germline lookup yields CDR1 WNHNN and CDR2 SYGVQD (reference sequence). V was pared by 4 bases and J by 0 bases, with 13 bases between. The CDR3 coding sequence is TGCGCCAGCAGTGTAAGTTACCCGAGCTCCTACGAGCAGTACTTC. Its protein is CASSVSYPSSYEQYF.

The rearrangement joins TRBV19 to TRBJ1-4; 9 positions agree with TRBD1. The germline V gene has CDR1 LNHDA and CDR2 SQIVND (reference sequence). J was trimmed by 8 bases and V by 6 bases; bases with no gene match: 13. The CDR3 has 16 amino acids. This CDR3 is CASRRTGTGYMEKLFF. CDR3 in DNA: TGTGCCAGTAGACGGACCGGGACAGGGTATATGGAAAAACTGTTTTTT.

V and J are TRBV19 and TRBJ2-6; 13 nucleotides agree with TRBD2. The CDR3 runs 17 residues. The V gene's germline CDR1 is LNHDA and CDR2 SQIVND (reference sequence). V lost 7 bases, J lost 1 base, and 4 bases stayed unmatched. The CDR3 sequence is CASIRTSGGSGANVLTF. CDR3 coding DNA: TGTGCCAGTATTAGGACTAGCGGGGGTTCTGGGGCCAACGTCCTGACTTTC.

This chain joins TRBV28 and TRBJ2-1; 10 nucleotides match TRBD1. V was pared by 5 bases and J by 0 bases, with 4 bases of the junction left unmatched. The germline V gene has CDR1 MDHEN and CDR2 SYDVKM. This CDR3 region has 16 residues. The CDR3 loop reads CASSPRTGGSYNEQFF. CDR3 bases: TGTGCCAGCAGTCCCCGGACAGGGGGCTCCTACAATGAGCAGTTCTTC.

This clone was detected many times. V and J are TRBV10-3 and TRBJ1-2, with D perhaps TRBD1 (5 bases). This CDR3 is built from 15 residues. CDR1 is ENHRY and CDR2 is SYGVKD in the germline V gene. The ends were cut back, 0 bases at V and 4 bases at J, with 12 bases in the middle. CDR3 sequence (DNA): TGTGCCATCAGTGAGTCTGGGCAGGGCGGCTATGGCTACACCTTC. Residues: CAISESGQGGYGYTF.

This clone came up a few times. V gene TRBV11-2 combines with J gene TRBJ2-1; TRBD1 is a possible D gene (5 bases). The CDR3 has 13 residues. The V end lost 3 bases, the J end lost 7 bases, and 10 bases lay between the germline ends. The germline CDR1 and CDR2 sequences are SGHAT and FQNNGV. The CDR3 is CASSLGRVNEQFF. The CDR3 DNA reads TGTGCCAGCAGCTTGGGCAGGGTTAATGAGCAGTTCTTC.

The chain uses TRBV2 and TRBJ2-7; 11 bases agree with TRBD1. The germline V gene has CDR1 SNHLY and CDR2 FYNNEI. This CDR3 comprises 14 residues. J gave up 2 bases and V 6 bases, and 3 bases lay outside the gene matches. The CDR3 region has the DNA TGTGCCAGCAGCGGACAGGGGGCCACCTACGAGCAGTACTTC. It codes for CASSGQGATYEQYF.

The chain joins TRBV5-8 to TRBJ1-2; the D is unclear. The germline gives CDR1 SGHTS, CDR2 YDEGEE. V gave up 2 bases and J gave up 6 bases, with 20 bases separating them. There are 16 residues in the CDR3. DNA of the CDR3: TGTGCCAGCAGCTTAGGCTTTCCGACTAGGGTGGATGGCTACACCTTC. Encoded protein: CASSLGFPTRVDGYTF.

The gene calls are TRBV6-1 and TRBJ1-3; 9 bases fit TRBD1. This CDR3 has 15 residues. Germline CDR1 MNHNS, CDR2 SASEGT. After removal of 3 bases from V and 3 bases from J, the junction contained 3 bases not matched to a gene. In nucleotides, the CDR3 is TGTGCCAGCAGTGAGGACAGGGGAGTTGGAAACACCATATATTTT. It is translated as CASSEDRGVGNTIYF.

The sample holds many counts of this clone. The chain recombines TRBV19 with TRBJ1-1; a possible D gene is TRBD1 (5 bases). V was pared by 3 bases and J by 8 bases, with 7 bases between. The CDR3 has 11 residues. Per germline, CDR1 LNHDA and CDR2 SQIVND (reference sequence). The CDR3 DNA reads as TGTGCCAGTAGTATCAACAGGGAAGCTTTCTTT. Amino acids: CASSINREAFF.

This clone has only a few counts. The chain carries TRBV5-1 and TRBJ1-4, with a weak D call TRBD1 (5 bases). V lost 3 bases and J lost 8, with 17 bases in between. The CDR3 consists of 15 residues. Germline CDR1 and CDR2: SGHRS and YFSETQ. CDR3 bases: TGCGCCAGCAGCTCGGGGGACGGCGTTGGGGAAAAACTGTTTTTT. Translated, it gives CASSSGDGVGEKLFF. The full variable domain, in which reference TRBV5-1 and TRBJ1-4 provide the parts outside the CDR3, is KAGVTQTPRYLIKTRGQQVTLSCSPISGHRSVSWYQQTPGQGLQFLFEYFSETQRNKGNFPGRFSGRQFSNSRSEMNVSTLELGDSALYLCASSSGDGVGEKLFFGSGTQLSVL.

This clone was counted at least ten times. The chain links TRBV3-1 (or the pseudogene TRBV3-2) to TRBJ1-6; D remains unclear. The CDR3 is 13 residues long. Germline assignment: CDR1 LGHDT and CDR2 YNNKEL (reference sequence). V shed 2 bases and J shed 10 bases, with 9 bases lying between them. CDR3: CASSQRGESPLHF. CDR3 bases: TGTGCCAGCAGCCAACGGGGAGAGTCACCCCTCCACTTT.

This chain's CDR3 is CASSFPQGDHADEQFF. CDR3 sequence (DNA): TGCGCCAGCAGCTTCCCACAGGGGGACCACGCGGATGAGCAGTTCTTC. The chain links TRBV5-1 to TRBJ2-1, with TRBD1 matching over 8 bases. This CDR3 region has 16 residues. The germline gives CDR1 SGHRS, CDR2 YFSETQ. V trimming: 2 bases; J trimming: 8 bases; junction bases outside the gene matches: 12.

Only a few counts were recorded for this clone. The genes are TRBV7-9 and TRBJ2-1; the D gene is possibly TRBD2 (8 bases). The CDR3 is 16 amino acids. Trimming took off 4 bases at V and 5 bases at J, with 18 bases between the two ends. Germline V gene data show CDR1 as SEHNR and CDR2 as FQNEAQ (reference sequence). The CDR3 nucleotides read TGTGCCAGCAGCTCTCCGGGAGGGGGCATGGACAATGAGCAGTTCTTC. As protein: CASSSPGGGMDNEQFF.

The rearrangement uses TRBV6-4 and TRBJ2-3, with 10 bases that match TRBD2. Germline V gives CDR1 MRHNA, CDR2 SNTAGT. The CDR3 runs 14 residues. The V and J ends lost 2 bases and 4 bases, in that order; junction bases with no gene match: 0. CDR3 sequence: CASSDSGGADTQYF. In DNA, the CDR3 is TGTGCCAGCAGTGACAGCGGGGGGGCAGATACGCAGTATTTT.

The chain is built from TRBV3-1 (or the pseudogene TRBV3-2) and TRBJ1-4, with a weak D call TRBD1 (5 bases). Trimming left V 5 bases short and J 7 bases short, with 8 bases between. CDR1 LGHDT and CDR2 YNNKEL come from the germline V gene (reference sequence). This CDR3 has 12 amino acids. CDR3 sequence (DNA): TGTGCCAGCAGCGTTGACAGTGAAAAACTGTTTTTT. Its translation: CASSVDSEKLFF.